These T cell receptor beta chains were read from a single sample in a study of T cell changes during pregnancy in multiple sclerosis. Sequencing was performed with immunoSEQ multiplex PCR; in TCRdb, only in-frame clones are kept and a portion is missing. The repertoire holds some 80,000 clones, with about 95% as singletons. Specimen: peripheral blood, collected in the second trimester of pregnancy. Receptor source: a female donor with multiple sclerosis, enrolled in a pregnancy study. Both conserved end residues are part of each CDR3. D genes are given only for firm matches. For some rows the clone size is stated as once, few or many, or as a class when expanded; others skip it.

>once|TRBV4-3|TRBJ1-2|.
CASSQEHRNYGYTF
TGCGCCAGCAGCCAAGAGCACAGGAACTATGGCTACACCTTC
>.|TRBV7-7|TRBJ1-4|.
CASSFRVNEKLFF
TGTGCCAGCAGCTTCAGGGTAAATGAAAAACTGTTTTTT
>.|TRBV27|TRBJ1-5|TRBD1
CASSPPRMAGGRQPQHF
TGTGCCAGCAGCCCCCCTCGAATGGCAGGGGGTAGGCAGCCCCAGCATTTT
>once|TRBV13|TRBJ2-7|TRBD1
CASSVGTGRDEQYF
TGTGCCAGCAGCGTGGGGACAGGGAGGGACGAGCAGTACTTC
>.|TRBV5-1|TRBJ2-7|TRBD1
CASRPGQGLSYEQYF
TGCGCCAGCAGACCTGGACAGGGACTTTCCTACGAGCAGTACTTC
>.|TRBV2|TRBJ2-5|TRBD2
CASNPAGVVATQYF
TGTGCCAGCAACCCCGCGGGAGTAGTCGCGACCCAGTACTTC
>.|TRBV28|TRBJ2-2|TRBD1
CASSLQTRTGGANTGELFF
TGTGCCAGCAGTTTACAGACCAGGACAGGGGGCGCAAACACCGGGGAGCTGTTTTTT
>.|TRBV5-6|TRBJ2-2|TRBD1
CASSRRDRITGELFF
TGTGCCAGCAGCCGTCGGGACAGGATCACCGGGGAGCTGTTTTTT
>.|TRBV21-1|TRBJ1-1|.
CASKTGTGDTEAFF
TGTGCCAGCAAAACCGGGACAGGGGACACTGAAGCTTTCTTT
>.|TRBV5-1|TRBJ1-2|.
CASSLTGNANYGYTF
TGCGCCAGCAGCTTAACAGGGAACGCTAACTATGGCTACACCTTC
>.|TRBV28|TRBJ2-7|TRBD2
CASSSSGTTYEQYF
TGTGCCAGCAGTTCCTCCGGGACTACCTACGAGCAGTACTTC
>few|TRBV28|TRBJ2-7|.
CASRRPTAYEQYF
TGTGCCAGCAGACGCCCGACAGCTTACGAGCAGTACTTC
>.|TRBV14|TRBJ2-3|TRBD2
CASSHGSPGLAWDTQYF
TGTGCCAGCAGCCATGGCTCCCCGGGACTAGCGTGGGATACGCAGTATTTT
>.|TRBV10-3|TRBJ2-7|.
CAISESEGGGEQYF
TGTGCCATCAGTGAGTCGGAGGGGGGAGGGGAGCAGTACTTC
>.|TRBV27|TRBJ2-7|TRBD1
CASSLTGGEQYF
TGTGCCAGCAGTTTAACAGGGGGCGAGCAGTACTTC
>.|TRBV11-2|TRBJ2-1|.
CASSLTGTSYNEQFF
TGTGCCAGCAGCTTAACAGGGACCTCCTACAATGAGCAGTTCTTC
>.|TRBV7-8|TRBJ2-5|TRBD2
CASSLAASGSQGTQYF
TGTGCCAGCAGCTTAGCGGCTAGCGGGAGCCAAGGGACCCAGTACTTC
>.|TRBV29-1|TRBJ2-2|.
CSVGQGPGELFF
TGCAGCGTGGGGCAGGGTCCCGGGGAGCTGTTTTTT
>.|TRBV19|TRBJ1-4|.
CAGRGTNEKLFF
TGTGCCGGGCGAGGGACTAATGAAAAACTGTTTTTT
>once|TRBV27|TRBJ2-1|.
CASSFQRYNEQFF
TGTGCCAGCAGCTTCCAGAGGTACAATGAGCAGTTCTTC
>.|TRBV9|TRBJ1-3|TRBD1
CASSVGGTGQGNTIYF
TGTGCCAGCAGCGTAGGAGGGACAGGGCAGGGAAACACCATATATTTT
>.|TRBV5-1|TRBJ2-3|TRBD2
CASSLGIQRGSTDTQYF
TGCGCCAGCAGCTTGGGGATACAGCGGGGCAGCACAGATACGCAGTATTTT
>.|TRBV9|TRBJ1-2|TRBD1
CASSARPGQSYGYTF
TGTGCCAGCAGCGCCCGACCGGGACAGAGCTATGGCTACACCTTC
>.|TRBV18|TRBJ2-7|.
CASSPDTPGQYF
TGTGCCAGCTCACCAGACACGCCCGGGCAGTACTTC
>.|TRBV10-3|TRBJ2-5|.
CAISESSGGFGTQYF
TGTGCCATCAGTGAGTCATCAGGAGGGTTTGGGACCCAGTACTTC
>.|TRBV28|TRBJ1-2|TRBD1
CASSRQGSRDYGYTF
TGTGCCAGCAGTAGACAGGGGTCCAGGGACTATGGCTACACCTTC
>.|TRBV7-9|TRBJ2-7|TRBD1
CASSKTGGYEQYF
TGTGCCAGCAGCAAGACAGGGGGCTACGAGCAGTACTTC
>.|TRBV7-9|TRBJ2-5|.
CASSSPVSGQETQYF
TGTGCCAGCAGCTCCCCCGTGAGCGGGCAAGAGACCCAGTACTTC
>.|TRBV30|TRBJ2-7|TRBD2
CAWSVLAGGGYEQYF
TGTGCCTGGAGTGTATTAGCGGGAGGGGGGTACGAGCAGTACTTC
>.|TRBV9|TRBJ2-7|TRBD1
CASSGRQGGYEQYF
TGTGCCAGCAGCGGCCGACAGGGGGGCTACGAGCAGTACTTC
>many|TRBV7-8|TRBJ2-3|TRBD2
CASSLGASGSRTDTQYF
TGTGCCAGCAGCTTAGGGGCTAGCGGGAGTCGGACAGATACGCAGTATTTT
>.|TRBV4-1|TRBJ2-4|.
CASSQRSKTGAKNIQYF
TGCGCCAGCAGCCAAAGGAGCAAAACAGGGGCCAAAAACATTCAGTACTTC
>.|TRBV5-1|TRBJ1-1|TRBD1
CASSLETGIKNTEAFF
TGCGCCAGCAGCCTAGAGACAGGGATTAAGAACACTGAAGCTTTCTTT
>.|TRBV5-5|TRBJ2-6|.
CASRRPGGANVLTF
TGTGCCAGCAGGCGACCGGGGGGGGCCAACGTCCTGACTTTC
>.|TRBV6-6|TRBJ1-2|TRBD1
CASTLGQGVGGYTF
TGTGCCAGCACCCTGGGACAGGGAGTCGGAGGCTACACCTTC
>.|TRBV20-1|TRBJ1-2|.
CSATPRGSYTF
TGCAGTGCTACCCCTCGGGGTAGCTACACCTTC
>.|TRBV27|TRBJ1-5|TRBD1
CASRPTTGEPQHF
TGTGCCAGCAGGCCAACCACAGGGGAGCCCCAGCATTTT
>.|TRBV5-1|TRBJ2-1|TRBD1
CASSAGTGKYGEQFF
TGCGCCAGCAGCGCCGGGACAGGGAAATACGGTGAGCAGTTCTTC
>.|TRBV6-6|TRBJ2-3|TRBD1
CASSYTGQGADTQYF
TGTGCCAGCAGTTACACCGGACAGGGAGCGGATACGCAGTATTTT
>.|TRBV30|TRBJ2-1|TRBD2
CAWTGGGSGRGSEQFF
TGTGCCTGGACAGGGGGCGGGAGCGGGAGGGGTAGTGAGCAGTTCTTC
>.|TRBV7-9|TRBJ2-1|TRBD2
CASSKRERGNEQFF
TGTGCCAGCAGTAAGCGGGAGAGGGGCAATGAGCAGTTCTTC
>.|TRBV2|TRBJ2-7|.
CASSDPYHEQYF
TGTGCCAGCAGTGACCCCTATCACGAGCAGTACTTC